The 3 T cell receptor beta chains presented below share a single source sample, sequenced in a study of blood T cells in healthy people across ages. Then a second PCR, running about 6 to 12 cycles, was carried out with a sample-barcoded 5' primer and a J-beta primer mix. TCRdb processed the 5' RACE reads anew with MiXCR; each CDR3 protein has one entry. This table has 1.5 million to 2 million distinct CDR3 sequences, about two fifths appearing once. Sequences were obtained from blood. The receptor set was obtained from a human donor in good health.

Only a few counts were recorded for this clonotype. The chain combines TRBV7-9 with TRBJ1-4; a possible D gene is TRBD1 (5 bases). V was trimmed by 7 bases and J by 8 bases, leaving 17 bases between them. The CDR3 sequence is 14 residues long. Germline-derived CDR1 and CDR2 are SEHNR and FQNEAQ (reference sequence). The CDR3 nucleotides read TGTGCCAGCACCTCAGGTCACCGGGGGGAAAAACTGTTTTTT. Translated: CASTSGHRGEKLFF.

The CDR3 reads CASSLERGLRNEQYF. In DNA form, the CDR3 reads TGCGCCAGCAGCTTGGAACGGGGATTGAGGAACGAGCAGTACTTC. The chain employs TRBV5-1 and TRBJ2-5; weak D call: TRBD2 (5 bases). The closer fit of TRBJ2-7 to the DNA end suggests the J call may be wrong. Germline V gives CDR1 SGHRS, CDR2 YFSETQ. The CDR3 extends over 15 amino acids.

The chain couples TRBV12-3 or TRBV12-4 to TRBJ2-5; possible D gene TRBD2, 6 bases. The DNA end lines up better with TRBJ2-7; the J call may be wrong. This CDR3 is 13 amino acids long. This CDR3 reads CASSSYAGHEQYF. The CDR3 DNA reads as TGTGCCAGCAGTTCCTACGCGGGACACGAGCAGTACTTC.